This T cell receptor beta chain was recovered during a study of OX40 agonist ivuxolimab in advanced cancers. Study details: Eligibility admitted prior anti-PD-1, anti-PD-L1 or anti-CTLA-4 therapy; 35% to 40% had some. Three individuals attained partial responses, comprising one hepatocellular carcinoma case and two cutaneous melanoma cases.

The data were produced by immunoSEQ multiplex PCR, yet TCRdb's version contains in-frame clones alone and is incomplete. Of tens of thousands of clones detected, roughly 87% appear once; the ten largest clones hold approximately 2.6%. Points from the study as a whole: The average count of expanded clones was higher among CD8+ T cells than among CD4+.

As for this clone: Its antigen is as yet unknown.

Sequenced material: CD4+ or CD8+ T cells sorted from blood, taken in a trial of the OX40 agonist ivuxolimab. This TCR came from an adult with an advanced solid tumor such as melanoma, head and neck, liver or kidney cancer.

CDR3: CASSYGSGANVLTF. CDR3 nucleotides: TGTGCCAGCAGCTATGGGTCTGGGGCCAACGTCCTGACTTTC. V is TRBV6-1 and J is TRBJ2-6; D uncertain. The ends were cut back, 6 bases at V and 1 base at J, with 7 bases in the middle. The germline V gene has CDR1 MNHNS and CDR2 SASEGT. The CDR3 consists of 14 residues.